Shown below are 22 T cell receptor beta chains from a single sample sequenced in a study of OX40 agonist ivuxolimab in advanced cancers. Assay used: immunoSEQ multiplex PCR; TCRdb lists only in-frame clones, some missing. This sample yields about 62,000 clones, of which around nine tenths are seen a single time; 0.7% to 0.9% belongs to the top ten. Sequencing was performed on CD4+ or CD8+ T cells sorted from blood, taken in a trial of the OX40 agonist ivuxolimab. The receptors were gathered from an adult with an advanced solid tumor such as melanoma, head and neck, liver or kidney cancer.

This chain uses TRBV2 with TRBJ2-5; D is uncertain. Trimming took off 8 bases at V and 5 bases at J, with 6 bases between the two ends. CDR3 size: 10 residues. Germline V gives CDR1 SNHLY, CDR2 FYNNEI. CDR3 sequence (DNA): TGTGCCAGCGTCCTGGAGACCCAGTACTTC. Translation gives CASVLETQYF.

The J gene is TRBJ2-7, the V gene TRBV21-1; the D segment call TRBD2 is taken from the table without a DNA check. TRBV21-1 is reported as a pseudogene. This CDR3 comprises 14 residues. The CDR3 spells CASLYRDTLYEQYF. The CDR3 DNA sequence: TGTGCCAGCCTTTACCGGGATACCTTATACGAGCAGTACTTC.

The rearrangement uses TRBV2 and TRBJ1-2; a weak D match, TRBD1 (5 bases). The V and J ends lost 4 bases and 13 bases respectively, with 19 bases between them. CDR1 and CDR2 (germline): SNHLY, FYNNEI. This CDR3 is 13 amino acids long. The CDR3 DNA is TGTGCCAGCAGTGTCGGACACCTGAGGGGTGGCACCTTC. This encodes CASSVGHLRGGTF.

This chain links TRBV29-1 with TRBJ2-7; 9 bases map to TRBD1. The V segment lost 7 bases and the J segment 5 bases; nucleotides outside the gene matches: 6. Germline V gene data show CDR1 as SQVTM and CDR2 as ANQGSEA. The CDR3 has 12 amino acids. This chain's CDR3 is CSAGTGIDEQYF. CDR3 DNA sequence: TGCAGCGCCGGGACAGGGATCGACGAGCAGTACTTC.

The chain is built from TRBV30 and TRBJ2-7, with D unresolved. This CDR3 is built from 11 residues. Germline values: CDR1 GTSNPN, CDR2 SVGIG (reference sequence). Trimming took 2 bases from V and 6 from J, leaving 8 bases between them. CDR3 in amino acids: CAWSPAFEQYF. Here the CDR3 DNA reads TGTGCCTGGAGTCCAGCCTTCGAGCAGTACTTC.

V and J are TRBV19 and TRBJ1-5, with TRBD1 identical over 8 bases. The CDR3 covers 15 residues. J lost 1 base, V lost 7 bases, and 6 bases had no gene match. CDR1 and CDR2 from the germline V gene are LNHDA and SQIVND (reference sequence). In DNA form, the CDR3 reads TGTGCCAGTACCGGAGGACAGGGAAGCAATCAGCCCCAGCATTTT. This sequence encodes CASTGGQGSNQPQHF.

This clone showed up just once. The chain has TRBV18 and TRBJ2-1; 9 positions agree with TRBD2. This CDR3 spans 11 amino acids. Germline CDR1 is KGHSH and CDR2 is LQKENI. J gave up 8 bases and V 8 bases, and 1 base lay outside the gene matches. CDR3 loop: CASASGDEQFF. Here the CDR3 DNA reads TGTGCCAGCGCTAGCGGGGATGAGCAGTTCTTC.

The chain employs TRBV6-6 and TRBJ2-5; D not certain. Germline loops: CDR1 MNHNY, CDR2 SVGAGI (reference sequence). The CDR3 extends over 11 amino acids. V lost 10 bases and J 4 bases, leaving 10 bases between the germline ends. The CDR3 DNA sequence: TGTGCCATCTCGCCTGGAGAGACCCAGTACTTC. Amino acids: CAISPGETQYF.

The genes are TRBV30 and TRBJ1-2; D unresolved. Germline CDR1 and CDR2: GTSNPN and SVGIG (reference sequence). CDR3 length: 13 residues. The V end lost 6 bases, the J end lost 2 bases, and 13 bases lay between the germline ends. In DNA, the CDR3 is TGTGCCTGTAGCATAAACCCGAACTATGGCTACACCTTC. Translated, it gives CACSINPNYGYTF.

The chain is built from TRBV7-2 and TRBJ2-3; D remains ambiguous. With 3 bases removed from V and 4 bases from J, the gap between germline ends came to 14 bases. Germline values: CDR1 SGHTA, CDR2 FQGNSA. The CDR3 consists of 15 residues. The CDR3 sequence is CASSFASLGADTQYF. The CDR3 DNA reads as TGTGCCAGCAGCTTTGCAAGCCTGGGCGCAGATACGCAGTATTTT.

This chain links TRBV20-1 with TRBJ2-4; no clear D. Germline V lookup: CDR1 DFQATT, CDR2 SNEGSKA (reference sequence). CDR3 length: 11 amino acids. V lost 6 bases to trimming and J lost 6 bases, with 9 bases between them. The CDR3 is CSAPHGNIQYF. The CDR3 coding sequence is TGCAGTGCCCCCCACGGAAACATTCAGTACTTC.

This sequence joins TRBV28 and TRBJ1-5, with TRBD1 identical over 9 bases. The CDR3 is 16 residues long. Germline V gives CDR1 MDHEN, CDR2 SYDVKM. Trimming cost V 8 bases and J 3 bases; bases outside gene matches: 11. CDR3 DNA sequence: TGTGCCAGCTTAACAACGACAGGGGGGTACAATCAGCCCCAGCATTTT. It translates to CASLTTTGGYNQPQHF.

This chain joins TRBV11-2 and TRBJ2-2, with D maybe TRBD1 (5 bases). Trimming shortened V by 7 bases and J by 2 bases, and 14 bases separated the two germline ends. CDR3 length equals 15 residues. Per germline, CDR1 SGHAT and CDR2 FQNNGV. This CDR3 is CASTAGASNTGELFF. The CDR3 nucleotides read TGTGCCAGCACCGCTGGGGCATCAAACACCGGGGAGCTGTTTTTT.

The rearrangement joins TRBV30 to TRBJ1-6, with D uncertain. Trimming left V 5 bases short and J 7 bases short, with 9 bases between. CDR3 size: 12 residues. Germline V CDR1 and CDR2: GTSNPN, SVGIG (reference sequence). The CDR3 bases are TGTGCCTGGGGGGTCTGGAATTCACCCCTCCACTTT. This codes for CAWGVWNSPLHF. The variable domain in full, with the rest retrieved from reference TRBV30 and TRBJ1-6, is SQTIHQWPATLVQPVGSPLSLECTVEGTSNPNLYWYRQAAGRGLQLLFYSVGIGQISSEVPQNLSASRPQDRQFILSSKKLLLSDSGFYLCAWGVWNSPLHFGNGTRLTVT.

The rearrangement links TRBV11-1 to TRBJ2-3; D uncertain. The length of the CDR3 is 13 residues. The germline V gene encodes CDR1 SGHAT and CDR2 FQDESV (reference sequence). V was clipped by 0 bases and J by 5 bases, with 6 bases between them. The CDR3 here is CASSLATEDTQYF. The CDR3 region has the DNA TGTGCCAGCAGCTTAGCCACAGAAGATACGCAGTATTTT.

Remarks on this clone: In the same sample, other DNA sequences code for this CDR3. This chain connects TRBV7-9 to TRBJ1-1; TRBD1 aligns across 7 bases. V shed 3 bases and J 2 bases; nucleotides not matched to a gene: 3. The V gene's germline CDR1 is SEHNR and CDR2 FQNEAQ (reference sequence). There are 14 residues in the CDR3. In DNA form, the CDR3 reads TGTGCCAGCAGCTTGGGGACAGCTAACACTGAAGCTTTCTTT. It yields the protein CASSLGTANTEAFF.

The chain uses TRBV18 and TRBJ1-1; 9 bases are shared with TRBD1. CDR1 is KGHSH and CDR2 is LQKENI in the germline V gene. The CDR3 spans 15 residues. V shed 2 bases, J shed 7 bases, and the junction held 8 bases outside the gene matches. The CDR3 is CASSPGTGSPFEAFF. DNA of the CDR3: TGTGCCAGCTCACCAGGGACAGGGAGCCCTTTTGAAGCTTTCTTT.

The gene calls are TRBV7-6 and TRBJ2-7, with D possibly being TRBD1 (6 bases). V was pared by 3 bases and J by 7 bases, with 16 bases between. Germline CDR1 SGHVS, CDR2 FNYEAQ. The CDR3 has 14 residues. CDR3 protein: CASSFGTRRGEQYF. The CDR3 region has the DNA TGTGCCAGCAGCTTTGGGACACGGCGAGGGGAGCAGTACTTC.

The rearrangement joins TRBV5-1 to TRBJ2-2; D is possibly TRBD1 (6 bases). Germline CDR1 and CDR2: SGHRS and YFSETQ. Trimming pared 0 bases from V and 5 bases from J, leaving 14 bases between. CDR3 length: 16 amino acids. The CDR3 is CASSLGDITGTGELFF. The CDR3 DNA reads as TGCGCCAGCAGCTTGGGAGACATTACAGGGACCGGGGAGCTGTTTTTT.

The chain employs TRBV19 and TRBJ2-1; D could derive from TRBD1 or TRBD2 (5 bases each). The CDR3 runs 11 residues. V shed 7 bases and J shed 8 bases, with 9 bases lying between them. Germline CDR1 LNHDA, CDR2 SQIVND (reference sequence). CDR3 in DNA: TGTGCCAGTATGGGACCTGATGAGCAGTTCTTC. This translates into CASMGPDEQFF. The complete variable domain, with remaining parts taken from reference TRBV19 and TRBJ2-1, reads DGGITQSPKYLFRKEGQNVTLSCEQNLNHDAMYWYRQDPGQGLRLIYYSQIVNDFQKGDIAEGYSVSREKKESFPLTVTSAQKNPTAFYLCASMGPDEQFFGPGTRLTVL.

The chain employs TRBV5-1 and TRBJ1-6, with D unresolved. Trimming shortened V by 4 bases and J by 6 bases, and 8 bases separated the two germline ends. In germline, CDR1 is SGHRS, CDR2 YFSETQ. CDR3 length: 13 amino acids. CDR3 nucleotide sequence: TGCGCCAGCAGCCTAGAGGTTAATTCACCCCTCCACTTT. This codes for CASSLEVNSPLHF.

The chain carries TRBV9 and TRBJ1-1, with D perhaps TRBD1 (5 bases). Trimming took off 3 bases at V and 7 bases at J, with 19 bases between the two ends. The CDR3 contains 15 residues. Germline V gene lookup returns CDR1 SGDLS and CDR2 YYNGEE. CDR3 protein: CASSAGAVSYGEAFF. The CDR3 nucleotides read TGTGCCAGCAGCGCCGGGGCAGTTTCGTACGGTGAAGCTTTCTTT.